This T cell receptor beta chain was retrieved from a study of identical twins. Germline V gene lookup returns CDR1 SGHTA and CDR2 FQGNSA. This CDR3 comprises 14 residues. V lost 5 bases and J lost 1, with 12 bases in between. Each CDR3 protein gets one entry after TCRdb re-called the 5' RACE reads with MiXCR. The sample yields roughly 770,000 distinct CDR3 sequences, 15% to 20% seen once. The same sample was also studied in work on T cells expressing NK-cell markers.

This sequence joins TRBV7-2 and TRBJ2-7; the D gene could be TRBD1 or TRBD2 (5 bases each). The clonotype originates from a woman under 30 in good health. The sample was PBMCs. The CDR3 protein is CASSGTAASYEQYF. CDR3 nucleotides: TGTGCCAGCAGCGGGACGGCGGCTTCCTACGAGCAGTACTTC.